This record concerns one T cell receptor (beta chain) sequence. Its antigen is as yet unknown. As it was prepared, the TCRbeta library received unique molecular identifiers. TCRdb ran MiXCR on the PCR reads and lists one entry per CDR3 protein. The data show about 900,000 distinct CDR3 sequences, about 30% seen once. Trimming cost V 1 base and J 8 bases; bases outside gene matches: 22. From germline, CDR1 is DFQATT and CDR2 SNEGSKA (reference sequence). The CDR3 is 19 amino acids. These data come from a study of T-cell reconstitution after alpha-beta-depleted transplantation in children. General study findings and limits: The origin of alpha-beta T cells about two months after transplant was reportedly several hundred expanded graft clones. By one year post-transplant, T-cell counts and diversity largely arose from T cells that were newly produced.

V gene TRBV20-1 combines with J gene TRBJ2-1, with 8 nucleotides matching TRBD2. This clonotype originated in a boy under two years old who had a stem cell transplant for SCID, so the T cells may come from the graft donor. Source: PBMCs, mostly from graft donor cells, taken 360 days after TCRalphabeta/CD19-depleted stem cell transplant. The CDR3 DNA reads TGCAGTGCTAGAGCGTTACGGGGGGGGCAACACTACATTCGCGATGAGCAGTTCTTC. This sequence encodes CSARALRGGQHYIRDEQFF.